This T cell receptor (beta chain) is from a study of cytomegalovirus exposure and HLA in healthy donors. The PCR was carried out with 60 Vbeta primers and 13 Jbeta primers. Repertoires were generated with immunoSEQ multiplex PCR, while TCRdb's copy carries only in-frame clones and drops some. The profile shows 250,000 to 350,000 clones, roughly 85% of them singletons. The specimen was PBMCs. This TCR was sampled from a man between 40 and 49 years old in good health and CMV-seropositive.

The CDR3 sequence: CASSLGGTVQETQYF. Here the CDR3 DNA reads TGTGCCAGCAGCCTAGGGGGGACAGTACAAGAGACCCAGTACTTC. The chain joins TRBV7-2 to TRBJ2-5; maybe TRBD1 (7 bases). The length of the CDR3 is 15 residues. Germline CDR1 is SGHTA and CDR2 is FQGNSA. Deletions cut 5 bases from V and 2 bases from J, with 15 bases between.